This TCR beta chain was retrieved from a study of blood T cells in healthy people across ages. Alongside a J-beta primer mix, a sample-barcoded 5' primer served in a second PCR lasting roughly 6 to 11 cycles. Any given sample supplied a minimum of 2.5 million CDR3-containing paired-end reads. Each CDR3 protein gets one entry after TCRdb re-called the 5' RACE reads with MiXCR. Seen here are 1,500,000 or so distinct CDR3 sequences, approximately 42% observed once, and the top ten hold about 3.8%. Healthy Caucasian individuals from Russia aged about 6 to 95 served as donors. A minimum of 5.5 micrograms of total RNA was extracted per sample. The specimen was blood. The source is a woman aged 18-29 years in good health.

The chain's CDR3 is CSVERGEQFF. CDR3 nucleotides: TGCAGCGTTGAACGGGGTGAGCAGTTCTTC. The chain links TRBV29-1 to TRBJ2-1; D perhaps matches TRBD2 (5 bases). Germline V CDR1 and CDR2: SQVTM, ANQGSEA. V lost 2 bases to trimming and J lost 9 bases, with 5 bases between them. The CDR3 sequence is 10 residues long.